Listed below are T cell receptor beta chains from one sample, sequenced in a study of T cell responses to AZD1222 COVID-19 vaccine. Profiling relied on immunoSEQ multiplex PCR, and the TCRdb table lists in-frame clones only, not all of them. This table has 120,000 to 150,000 clones, roughly 91% appearing once. The source material was peripheral blood, sampled on day 0 of AZD1222 vaccination. The receptor set was obtained from an adult in good health. The CDR3 runs from the conserved cysteine through the conserved F or W. Each record gives: clone size, V gene, D gene, J gene, CDR3 protein, CDR3 DNA. A D gene is named only where the DNA matches it firmly. Only some rows state a clone size, as once, few, many or a class for expanded clones.

few	TRBV11-2	TRBD1	TRBJ2-1	CASSLVRDRVNEQFF	TGTGCCAGCAGCTTAGTAAGGGACAGGGTGAATGAGCAGTTCTTC
.	TRBV6-1	.	TRBJ1-6	CASSERYPLHF	TGTGCCAGCAGTGAGCGATATCCCCTCCACTTT
.	TRBV3-1/TRBV3-2	TRBD2	TRBJ2-1	CASRRAGDLYNEQFF	TGTGCCAGCAGGCGAGCGGGAGACCTCTACAATGAGCAGTTCTTC
.	TRBV6-2/TRBV6-3	TRBD1	TRBJ1-2	CASSYGDRAGYTF	TGTGCCAGCAGTTACGGGGACAGGGCAGGCTACACCTTC
.	TRBV9	.	TRBJ1-5	CASSVGAGLSNQPQHF	TGTGCCAGCAGCGTAGGGGCAGGGCTTTCCAATCAGCCCCAGCATTTT
.	TRBV25-1	TRBD1	TRBJ1-2	CASSELGGTGNGYTF	TGTGCCAGCAGTGAATTGGGCGGGACAGGGAATGGCTACACCTTC
few	TRBV10-3	.	TRBJ1-2	CAISAGYGYTF	TGTGCCATCTCCGCAGGCTATGGCTACACCTTC
.	TRBV7-8	TRBD1	TRBJ2-2	CASSLEGRGSTGELFF	TGTGCCAGCAGCTTAGAAGGCAGGGGGAGCACCGGGGAGCTGTTTTTT
.	TRBV7-9	TRBD1	TRBJ2-1	CASSLSRQGNEQFF	TGTGCCAGCAGCTTAAGTAGACAGGGAAATGAGCAGTTCTTC
once	TRBV27	.	TRBJ1-1	CASSSYSTEAFF	TGTGCCAGCAGTAGTTACTCCACTGAAGCTTTCTTT
.	TRBV4-1	.	TRBJ2-2	CASSLHTGTNTGELFF	TGCGCCAGCAGCCTACACACCGGGACTAACACCGGGGAGCTGTTTTTT
.	TRBV11-3	TRBD1	TRBJ2-5	CASSLTQGAKETQYF	TGTGCCAGCAGCTTAACTCAGGGGGCAAAAGAGACCCAGTACTTC
.	TRBV7-9	TRBD1	TRBJ2-2	CASSSTGSNTGELFF	TGTGCCAGCAGCTCGACAGGGTCGAACACCGGGGAGCTGTTTTTT
once	TRBV30	.	TRBJ2-7	CAWSVGLAAYEQYF	TGTGCCTGGAGTGTAGGCCTGGCGGCCTACGAGCAGTACTTC
.	TRBV7-2	.	TRBJ1-1	CASSLGGAQYTEAFF	TGTGCCAGCAGCTTAGGGGGGGCACAATACACTGAAGCTTTCTTT
.	TRBV30	TRBD2	TRBJ2-7	CAWNMGLLTSGSLPSSYEQYF	TGTGCCTGGAATATGGGCCTGCTAACTAGCGGGAGCCTTCCCAGCTCCTACGAGCAGTACTTC
once	TRBV6-5	.	TRBJ2-7	CASSYGQSSYEQYF	TGTGCCAGCAGTTACGGGCAGAGTAGCTACGAGCAGTACTTC
once	TRBV5-1	TRBD1	TRBJ2-1	CASSLAARGSVNEQFF	TGCGCCAGCAGCTTGGCCGCCAGGGGGAGCGTAAATGAGCAGTTCTTC
once	TRBV7-2	TRBD1	TRBJ2-5	CASSSRTGGETQYF	TGTGCCAGCAGCTCTAGGACAGGGGGAGAGACCCAGTACTTC
once	TRBV30	.	TRBJ1-1	CAGAGPGVNTEAFF	TGTGCCGGGGCGGGTCCCGGGGTAAACACTGAAGCTTTCTTT
.	TRBV5-1	.	TRBJ2-7	CASRLGGDEQYF	TGCGCCAGCAGGCTTGGTGGGGACGAGCAGTACTTC
.	TRBV19	.	TRBJ1-3	CASINIRGQISGNTIYF	TGTGCCAGTATCAATATCCGGGGTCAGATCTCTGGAAACACCATATATTTT
.	TRBV12-5	.	TRBJ1-3	CASALAGNTIYF	TGTGCTAGTGCCCTAGCTGGAAACACCATATATTTT
.	TRBV18	TRBD1	TRBJ2-7	CASSPGQGATYEQYF	TGTGCCAGCTCACCCGGACAGGGGGCCACCTACGAGCAGTACTTC
few	TRBV1	.	TRBJ1-2	CTSSQWLEGGYTF	TGCACCAGCAGCCAATGGCTTGAGGGCGGCTACACCTTC
.	TRBV6-5	TRBD2	TRBJ2-7	CASGKLAGGSYEQYF	TGTGCCAGCGGAAAACTAGCGGGGGGTTCCTACGAGCAGTACTTC
.	TRBV12-3/TRBV12-4	.	TRBJ2-7	CASSFSQWGEQYF	TGTGCCAGCAGTTTTAGCCAATGGGGCGAGCAGTACTTC
.	TRBV24-1	TRBD1	TRBJ1-3	CATSDSTRGLGGNTIYF	TGTGCCACCAGTGACTCTACAAGGGGGCTCGGTGGAAACACCATATATTTT
.	TRBV20-1	.	TRBJ2-1	CSAQSVNEQFF	TGCAGTGCACAATCAGTAAATGAGCAGTTCTTC
.	TRBV18	TRBD1	TRBJ1-6	CASSPSTGQGLSYNSPLHF	TGTGCCAGCTCACCATCCACGGGACAGGGCCTCTCCTATAATTCACCCCTCCACTTT
once	TRBV27	TRBD2	TRBJ2-3	CASTQKISGGAPDTQYF	TGTGCCAGCACCCAAAAGATTAGCGGGGGGGCCCCAGATACGCAGTATTTT
.	TRBV25-1	TRBD2	TRBJ2-1	CASGLAGGDEQFF	TGTGCCAGCGGACTAGCGGGAGGAGATGAGCAGTTCTTC
.	TRBV12-3/TRBV12-4	TRBD1	TRBJ1-4	CASSQTGKLFF	TGTGCCAGCAGTCAGACAGGGAAACTGTTTTTT
.	TRBV4-1	.	TRBJ2-7	CASSQESIGSYEQYF	TGCGCCAGCAGCCAAGAATCAATCGGTTCCTACGAGCAGTACTTC